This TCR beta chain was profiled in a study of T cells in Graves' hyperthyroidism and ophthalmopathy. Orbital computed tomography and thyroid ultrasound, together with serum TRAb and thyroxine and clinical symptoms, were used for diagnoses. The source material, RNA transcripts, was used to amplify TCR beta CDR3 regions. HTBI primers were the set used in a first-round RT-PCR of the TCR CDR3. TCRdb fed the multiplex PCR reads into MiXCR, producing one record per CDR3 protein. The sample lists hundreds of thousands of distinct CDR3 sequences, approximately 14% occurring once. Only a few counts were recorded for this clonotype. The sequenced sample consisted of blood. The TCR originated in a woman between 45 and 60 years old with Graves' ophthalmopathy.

CDR3 sequence reads: CASSDTGTHYGYTF. DNA of the CDR3: TGTGCCAGCAGCGATACCGGGACGCACTATGGCTACACCTTC. The gene calls are TRBV13 and TRBJ1-2; tentatively, D is TRBD1 (5 bases). V dropped 5 bases and J dropped 3 bases, with 13 bases sitting between them. The CDR3 runs 14 residues. CDR1 is PRHDT and CDR2 is FYEKMQ in the germline V gene (reference sequence). The variable domain in full, completed from reference TRBV13 and TRBJ1-2, reads AAGVIQSPRHLIKEKRETATLKCYPIPRHDTVYWYQQGPGQDPQFLISFYEKMQSDKGSIPDRFSAQQFSDYHSELNMSSLELGDSALYFCASSDTGTHYGYTFGSGTRLTVV.